The 32 T cell receptor beta chains below were found in one sample sequenced in a study of T cell responses to AZD1222 COVID-19 vaccine. The data were produced by immunoSEQ multiplex PCR, yet TCRdb's version contains in-frame clones alone and is incomplete. This sample has about 140,000 clones, with approximately 90% found just once. The sequencing here drew on peripheral blood, taken on day 0 of AZD1222 vaccination. These receptors were collected from an adult in good health.

The rearrangement uses TRBV5-1 and TRBJ1-4; 7 nucleotides align to TRBD1. Unmatched junction bases numbered 3, after V lost 0 bases and J lost 4 bases. CDR3 length equals 15 residues. Germline lookup yields CDR1 SGHRS and CDR2 YFSETQ. CDR3 sequence: CASSLGGQHNEKLFF. In nucleotides, the CDR3 is TGCGCCAGCAGCTTGGGGGGACAGCATAATGAAAAACTGTTTTTT.

The rearrangement links TRBV18 to TRBJ1-2; 7 positions match TRBD1. The V and J ends lost 5 bases and 5 bases, in that order; junction bases with no gene match: 8. This CDR3 is built from 14 residues. Germline CDR1 is KGHSH and CDR2 is LQKENI. Written as DNA, the CDR3 is TGTGCCAGCTCATACCTCGGGACAGCTTATGGCTACACCTTC. This encodes CASSYLGTAYGYTF.

The V gene is TRBV7-8, the J gene TRBJ2-3; TRBD2 agrees at 11 bases. The V gene's germline CDR1 is SGHVS and CDR2 FQNEAQ. The junction had 9 bases not matched to a gene; V was cut back by 5 bases and J by 5 bases. The length of the CDR3 is 16 residues. The CDR3 DNA is TGTGCCAGCAGCCCTAAACTAGCGGGAGTGATAGATACGCAGTATTTT. Its translation is CASSPKLAGVIDTQYF.

This clone has a single count. The chain links TRBV6-5 to TRBJ1-2; TRBD1 is a possible D gene (6 bases). This CDR3 is 14 amino acids long. V lost 6 bases and J 4 bases, leaving 15 bases between the germline ends. Looked up from germline, CDR1 is MNHEY and CDR2 is SVGAGI. The CDR3 protein is CASSIQGGGYGYTF. CDR3 DNA: TGTGCCAGCAGCATACAGGGAGGTGGCTATGGCTACACCTTC.

The chain uses TRBV7-9 and TRBJ1-1, with D maybe TRBD1 (5 bases). V lost 3 bases and J 5 bases, leaving 16 bases between the germline ends. Germline CDR1 SEHNR, CDR2 FQNEAQ (reference sequence). This CDR3 spans 15 amino acids. The CDR3 loop is CASSFPGGARTEAFF. For the CDR3, the DNA is TGTGCCAGCAGCTTCCCAGGAGGGGCCCGGACTGAAGCTTTCTTT.

This chain joins TRBV6-1 and TRBJ2-6, with D unclear. V was trimmed by 4 bases and J by 0 bases, leaving 19 bases between them. This CDR3 is built from 19 residues. Germline V gene sequence: CDR1 MNHNS, CDR2 SASEGT. The CDR3 sequence: CASSVLSPDLPSGANVLTF. CDR3 nucleotide sequence: TGTGCCAGCAGTGTCCTCTCACCCGACCTGCCCTCTGGGGCCAACGTCCTGACTTTC.

The chain recombines TRBV9 with TRBJ1-2; 7 bases fit TRBD1. This CDR3 region has 13 residues. Germline V lookup: CDR1 SGDLS, CDR2 YYNGEE. V shed 4 bases and J 7 bases; nucleotides not matched to a gene: 7. CDR3 amino acids: CASSRQGLTGYTF. CDR3 nucleotide sequence: TGTGCCAGCAGCCGACAGGGTTTAACTGGCTACACCTTC. The variable domain in full, completed from reference TRBV9 and TRBJ1-2, reads DSGVTQTPKHLITATGQRVTLRCSPRSGDLSVYWYQQSLDQGLQFLIQYYNGEERAKGNILERFSAQQFPDLHSELNLSSLELGDSALYFCASSRQGLTGYTFGSGTRLTVV.

The CDR3 nucleotides are TGCGCCAGCAGCTTGGACGGGAGCGGCAATTCACCCCTCCACTTT. The encoded protein is CASSLDGSGNSPLHF. The chain uses TRBV5-1 and TRBJ1-6; D not resolved. V was clipped by 0 bases and J by 7 bases, with 11 bases between them. This CDR3 spans 15 amino acids. The germline V gene encodes CDR1 SGHRS and CDR2 YFSETQ.

The chain recombines TRBV4-2 with TRBJ1-2; D is possibly TRBD1 (6 bases). V was trimmed by 0 bases and J by 12 bases, leaving 14 bases between them. The CDR3 consists of 13 residues. Germline-derived CDR1 and CDR2 are LGHNA and YNFKEQ. The CDR3 bases are TGTGCCAGCAGCCAAGATCGGGTGAGGGGGAACACCTTC. Translating it yields CASSQDRVRGNTF.

The rearrangement links TRBV11-1 to TRBJ1-1; 7 bases align to TRBD1. The ends lost 5 bases at V and 4 bases at J; junction bases unmatched: 7. CDR1 and CDR2 (germline): SGHAT, FQDESV (reference sequence). This CDR3 comprises 14 residues. The CDR3 reads CASSVTGWGTEAFF. CDR3 in DNA: TGTGCCAGCAGCGTGACAGGGTGGGGCACTGAAGCTTTCTTT.

The chain employs TRBV6-2 or TRBV6-3 and TRBJ2-7; TRBD2 matches 9 bases. CDR3 size: 14 residues. Unmatched junction bases numbered 7, after V lost 5 bases and J lost 5 bases. Per the germline V gene, CDR1 is MNHEY and CDR2 is SVGEGT. For the CDR3, the DNA is TGTGCCAGCAGTCCAAGCGGGAGGTTCAACGAGCAGTACTTC. Its translation: CASSPSGRFNEQYF.

In DNA, the CDR3 is TGTGCCTGGAGTGACCAGGGTAGTTCTGGCTACACCTTC. Translation: CAWSDQGSSGYTF. The gene calls are TRBV30 and TRBJ1-2; maybe TRBD1 (5 bases). This CDR3 is 13 amino acids long. Trimming left V 1 base short and J 7 bases short, with 13 bases between. Germline V gene data show CDR1 as GTSNPN and CDR2 as SVGIG (reference sequence).

The chain is built from TRBV6-5 and TRBJ2-6; D is unclear. The CDR3 is 15 amino acids. V was cut by 0 bases and J by 4 bases, with 7 bases left in between. Germline CDR1 MNHEY, CDR2 SVGAGI. CDR3 residues: CASSYSARGANVLTF. For the CDR3, the DNA is TGTGCCAGCAGTTACTCGGCTAGAGGGGCCAACGTCCTGACTTTC.

The chain is built from TRBV18 and TRBJ1-1; D is possibly TRBD1 (6 bases). Germline V CDR1 and CDR2: KGHSH, LQKENI. The CDR3 extends over 13 amino acids. The V end lost 5 bases, the J end lost 2 bases, and 9 bases lay between the germline ends. The CDR3 sequence: CASSTTGNTEAFF. CDR3 nucleotides: TGTGCCAGCTCAACGACAGGCAACACTGAAGCTTTCTTT.

The chain employs TRBV19 and TRBJ2-4, with a possible D match to TRBD2 (5 bases). CDR1 is LNHDA and CDR2 is SQIVND in the germline V gene (reference sequence). This CDR3 comprises 15 residues. Trimming shortened V by 5 bases and J by 8 bases, and 19 bases separated the two germline ends. In DNA form, the CDR3 reads TGTGCCAGTAGTGCCCAACTGTGGGCGGGCGACATTCAGTACTTC. Encoded protein: CASSAQLWAGDIQYF.

A few counts support this clone. J is TRBJ2-7 and V is TRBV4-1; 8 bases are shared with TRBD2. The V gene end was trimmed by 3 bases and the J gene end by 2 bases; junction bases not matched to a gene: 6. Per germline, CDR1 MGHRA and CDR2 YSYEKL. CDR3 length equals 15 residues. CDR3 in DNA: TGCGCCAGCAGCCAGCGAAGCGGGGGTCCCTACGAGCAGTACTTC. This codes for CASSQRSGGPYEQYF.

The gene calls are TRBV7-2 and TRBJ1-4; the D gene is possibly TRBD1 (5 bases). V was clipped by 5 bases and J by 5 bases, with 12 bases between them. The CDR3 has 14 amino acids. Germline values: CDR1 SGHTA, CDR2 FQGNSA. The CDR3 sequence is CASSRGLSNEKLFF. CDR3 in DNA: TGTGCCAGCAGCCGGGGACTTAGCAATGAAAAACTGTTTTTT.

J is TRBJ2-7 and V is TRBV28; 7 nucleotides agree with TRBD2. The CDR3 sequence is 14 residues long. The V and J ends lost 3 bases and 4 bases, in that order; junction bases with no gene match: 6. Germline V gene lookup returns CDR1 MDHEN and CDR2 SYDVKM. CDR3 loop: CASSLALAKYEQYF. The CDR3, as DNA: TGTGCCAGCAGTTTGGCACTAGCGAAATACGAGCAGTACTTC.

As regards this clone: The CDR3 carries no conserved terminal phenylalanine or tryptophan, so it likely arises from a read error. Because the CDR3's place on the DNA is in doubt, the DNA is left out and the CDR3 is given as listed by TCRdb. The chain is built from TRBV5-6 and TRBJ2-7; the table's D call of TRBD1 was not tested on the DNA. Germline V gene lookup returns CDR1 SGHDT and CDR2 YYEEEE. The CDR3 is 10 residues long, counting both termini. The CDR3 is CASSLLIQGT.

This clone was counted a single time. The rearrangement uses TRBV2 and TRBJ1-1, with 7 bases lining up with TRBD1. V shed 8 bases and J 5 bases; nucleotides not matched to a gene: 2. This CDR3 has 11 residues. The V gene's germline CDR1 is SNHLY and CDR2 FYNNEI. DNA of the CDR3: TGTGCCAGCGACAGGGAGACTGAAGCTTTCTTT. Protein: CASDRETEAFF.

The chain employs TRBV18 and TRBJ1-4; TRBD1 matches at 8 bases. The CDR3 covers 16 residues. Germline CDR1 is KGHSH and CDR2 is LQKENI. J gave up 8 bases and V 4 bases, and 12 bases lay outside the gene matches. The DNA for the CDR3 is TGTGCCAGCTCACTTAACTCAGGGGGCTCAAGCGAAAAACTGTTTTTT. As protein: CASSLNSGGSSEKLFF. The variable domain in full, completed from reference TRBV18 and TRBJ1-4, reads NAGVMQNPRHLVRRRGQEARLRCSPMKGHSHVYWYRQLPEEGLKFMVYLQKENIIDESGMPKERFSAEFPKEGPSILRIQQVVRGDSAAYFCASSLNSGGSSEKLFFGSGTQLSVL.

A few counts support this clone. This rearrangement joins TRBV7-9 to TRBJ1-6; 8 bases agree with TRBD1. Looked up from germline, CDR1 is SEHNR and CDR2 is FQNEAQ (reference sequence). The trim removed 4 bases at V and 7 bases at J, leaving 12 bases unmatched. This CDR3 comprises 17 residues. CDR3 in DNA: TGTGCCAGCAGCTCCACGACAGGGGCTCGTCGGAATTCACCCCTCCACTTT. It encodes CASSSTTGARRNSPLHF.

The chain links TRBV2 to TRBJ2-2; TRBD2 matches 9 bases. The germline CDR1 and CDR2 sequences are SNHLY and FYNNEI. V lost 6 bases and J lost 7; bases outside the gene matches: 9. This CDR3 has 15 residues. CDR3 residues: CASSSRGGRGGELFF. The CDR3 nucleotides read TGTGCCAGCAGCTCGCGGGGGGGCCGTGGCGGGGAGCTGTTTTTT.

This chain connects TRBV14 to TRBJ2-7; unclear D gene. Between the trimmed V and J ends, which lost 4 bases and 2 bases, there was a span of 21 bases. The germline CDR1 and CDR2 sequences are SGHDN and FVKESK. This CDR3 region has 17 residues. The CDR3 here is CASSPQPGRTNPYEQYF. CDR3 nucleotide sequence: TGTGCCAGCAGCCCTCAACCCGGACGGACCAATCCCTACGAGCAGTACTTC. Full variable domain (remainder filled in from reference TRBV14 and TRBJ2-7): EAGVTQFPSHSVIEKGQTVTLRCDPISGHDNLYWYRRVMGKEIKFLLHFVKESKQDESGMPNNRFLAERTGGTYSTLKVQPAELEDSGVYFCASSPQPGRTNPYEQYFGPGTRLTVT.

This chain joins TRBV14 and TRBJ2-1, with D possibly TRBD1 on 5 matching bases. The CDR3 is 14 residues long. Germline V gene lookup returns CDR1 SGHDN and CDR2 FVKESK. V was pared by 2 bases and J by 6 bases, with 11 bases between. CDR3 DNA sequence: TGTGCCAGCAGCCAACTCAGGGAAGTCAATGAGCAGTTCTTC. It yields the protein CASSQLREVNEQFF.

The chain links TRBV7-3 to TRBJ2-7; 10 nucleotides line up with TRBD2. Germline values: CDR1 SGHTA, CDR2 FQGTGA. V trimming: 0 bases; J trimming: 2 bases; junction bases outside the gene matches: 10. This CDR3 is built from 18 residues. This CDR3 reads CASSLTRASGSNTYEQYF. The CDR3 nucleotides are TGTGCCAGCAGCTTAACACGAGCTAGCGGGAGTAATACCTACGAGCAGTACTTC. The variable domain in full, with the rest retrieved from reference TRBV7-3 and TRBJ2-7, is GAGVSQTPSNKVTEKGKYVELRCDPISGHTALYWYRQSLGQGPEFLIYFQGTGAADDSGLPNDRFFAVRPEGSVSTLKIQRTERGDSAVYLCASSLTRASGSNTYEQYFGPGTRLTVT.

This rearrangement joins TRBV18 to TRBJ1-2; maybe TRBD1 (6 bases). This CDR3 region has 16 residues. Germline-derived CDR1 and CDR2 are KGHSH and LQKENI. V dropped 0 bases and J dropped 4 bases, with 15 bases sitting between them. CDR3 in DNA: TGTGCCAGCTCACCACCGTTGGGCGTAGGGGGCTATGGCTACACCTTC. Translating it yields CASSPPLGVGGYGYTF.

The V gene is TRBV20-1, the J gene TRBJ2-7, with 7 bases matching TRBD1. Per germline, CDR1 DFQATT and CDR2 SNEGSKA (reference sequence). J gave up 9 bases and V 6 bases, and 5 bases lay outside the gene matches. The CDR3 is 10 amino acids. The CDR3 spells CSAVRDRQYF. In DNA, the CDR3 is TGCAGTGCGGTCCGGGACAGGCAGTACTTC.

This sequence joins TRBV7-8 and TRBJ2-7; 7 nucleotides line up with TRBD1. Germline V lookup: CDR1 SGHVS, CDR2 FQNEAQ. The V and J ends lost 4 bases and 1 base, in that order; junction bases with no gene match: 10. The CDR3 runs 16 residues. CDR3 nucleotide sequence: TGTGCCAGCAGCTCCGGGACAGCGTTGAATTCCTACGAGCAGTACTTC. Translated: CASSSGTALNSYEQYF.

The V and J genes are TRBV2 and TRBJ1-2; 8 nucleotides match TRBD1. This CDR3 is 15 amino acids long. Trimming took 6 bases from V and 3 from J; bases not matched to a gene: 9. CDR1 is SNHLY and CDR2 is FYNNEI in the germline V gene. The CDR3 sequence is CASRDDRGGYYGYTF. The CDR3 DNA is TGTGCCAGCAGAGATGACAGGGGAGGCTACTATGGCTACACCTTC.

The chain has TRBV10-2 and TRBJ1-2; TRBD1 is a possible D gene (5 bases). From germline, CDR1 is WSHSY and CDR2 SAAADI. Trimming left V 0 bases short and J 6 bases short, with 8 bases between. This CDR3 region has 13 residues. The CDR3 nucleotides are TGCGCCAGCAGTGAGTCGGGGGAGCATGGCTACACCTTC. Amino acids: CASSESGEHGYTF.

Comments on this clone: A much larger clone is a single base away; this may be a read error. The sample has other DNA sequences that encode this CDR3 too. The chain combines TRBV6-1 with TRBJ2-3; TRBD2 matches at 12 bases. Trimming took 2 bases from V and 4 from J; bases not matched to a gene: 1. This CDR3 has 15 amino acids. CDR1 is MNHNS, CDR2 SASEGT, per germline. CDR3 DNA: TGTGCCAGCAGTGAACTAGCGGGGGGGCCAGATACGCAGTATTTT. Translated, it gives CASSELAGGPDTQYF.